Shown below are 27 T cell receptor beta chains from a single sample sequenced in a study of early T cells in non-severe SARS-CoV-2 infection. TCRdb reprocessed the 5' RACE reads via MiXCR and lists one record per CDR3 protein. The table includes 60,000 or so distinct CDR3 sequences, 15% detected once. The material was whole blood, obtained at baseline. The source of these receptors is an adult who was a healthcare worker with PCR-confirmed SARS-CoV-2 infection or an uninfected control (not recorded which).

V is TRBV12-3 or TRBV12-4 and J is TRBJ1-2, with no clear D. The V end lost 5 bases, the J end lost 2 bases, and 6 bases lay between the germline ends. The CDR3 is made up of 12 amino acids. Here the CDR3 DNA reads TGTGCCAGCAGTAGGGAGAACTATGGCTACACCTTC. This codes for CASSRENYGYTF.

This chain joins TRBV24-1 and TRBJ2-5, with D possibly TRBD1 on 5 matching bases. The germline gives CDR1 KGHDR, CDR2 SFDVKD. CDR3 length equals 13 residues. The V gene lost 6 bases and the J gene lost 6 bases, with 13 bases spanning the gap. CDR3: CATSKGPSQTQYF. For the CDR3, the DNA is TGTGCCACCAGTAAGGGGCCTTCACAGACCCAGTACTTC.

The gene calls are TRBV27 and TRBJ1-5; no firm D call. This CDR3 region has 16 residues. Germline V lookup: CDR1 MNHEY, CDR2 SMNVEV (reference sequence). Trimming shortened V by 7 bases and J by 0 bases, and 16 bases separated the two germline ends. In nucleotides, the CDR3 is TGTGCCAGCAAACCCGGGTCCAGGATTAGCAATCAGCCCCAGCATTTT. It translates to CASKPGSRISNQPQHF.

V is TRBV29-1 and J is TRBJ2-7; D remains unclear. The CDR3 is 11 amino acids. The germline V gene has CDR1 SQVTM and CDR2 ANQGSEA. Trimming cost V 3 bases and J 4 bases, with 7 bases left between them. CDR3 loop: CSVDEEYEQYF. The CDR3 DNA follows: TGCAGCGTTGACGAGGAGTACGAGCAGTACTTC.

This clonotype was counted at least ten times. The rearrangement joins TRBV2 to TRBJ2-1; possible D gene TRBD2, 5 bases. V shed 6 bases and J shed 3 bases, with 15 bases lying between them. The CDR3 runs 15 residues. Germline loops: CDR1 SNHLY, CDR2 FYNNEI. The CDR3 region is CASSGSGSFYNEQFF. CDR3 sequence (DNA): TGTGCCAGCAGCGGTTCGGGGAGTTTCTACAATGAGCAGTTCTTC.

The rearrangement joins TRBV29-1 to TRBJ1-1, with TRBD1 as a possible D gene (6 bases). Germline CDR1 and CDR2: SQVTM and ANQGSEA. With 4 bases removed from V and 9 bases from J, the gap between germline ends came to 15 bases. The CDR3 has 12 residues. CDR3 amino acids: CSVVSGQSQAFF. CDR3 DNA sequence: TGCAGCGTTGTATCTGGACAGTCACAAGCTTTCTTT.

This clonotype appeared once. The chain carries TRBV2 and TRBJ2-5; TRBD1 matches 9 bases. Unmatched junction bases numbered 4, after V lost 10 bases and J lost 1 base. This CDR3 is built from 13 residues. Germline CDR1 reads SNHLY; CDR2 reads FYNNEI. For the CDR3, the DNA is TGTGCCACCGACAGGGGGTCCCAAGAGACCCAGTACTTC. It specifies CATDRGSQETQYF.

This rearrangement joins TRBV30 to TRBJ2-2; D is possibly TRBD1 or TRBD2 (5 bases each). The CDR3 is 13 residues long. V was clipped by 2 bases and J by 7 bases, with 11 bases between them. Germline lookup yields CDR1 GTSNPN and CDR2 SVGIG (reference sequence). In nucleotides, the CDR3 is TGTGCCTGGAGTTTCATGGGGGTCGGGGAGCTGTTTTTT. Its protein product is CAWSFMGVGELFF.

V gene TRBV7-2 combines with J gene TRBJ2-3, with 11 positions matching TRBD2. Looked up from germline, CDR1 is SGHTA and CDR2 is FQGNSA. This CDR3 region has 16 residues. The junction had 10 bases not matched to a gene; V was cut back by 5 bases and J by 6 bases. CDR3 coding DNA: TGTGCCAGCAGCACCCATAGCGGGGGGGCCCTGGATACGCAGTATTTT. Its protein product is CASSTHSGGALDTQYF.

This clonotype appeared a few times. The CDR3 protein is CSVDQGTSTDTQYF. In DNA form, the CDR3 reads TGCAGCGTTGACCAGGGGACTAGCACAGATACGCAGTATTTT. The rearrangement uses TRBV29-1 and TRBJ2-3; the D gene could be TRBD1 or TRBD2 (6 bases each). V lost 3 bases and J lost 0, with 10 bases in between. Germline V CDR1 and CDR2: SQVTM, ANQGSEA. This CDR3 spans 14 amino acids.

This clonotype was detected only a few times. This chain connects TRBV5-1 to TRBJ2-3, with D perhaps matching TRBD2 (6 bases). Germline CDR1 SGHRS, CDR2 YFSETQ. This CDR3 is 15 amino acids long. V was shortened by 6 bases and J by 1 base, with 15 bases between the two germline ends. The CDR3 reads CASTLRRGGTDTQYF. The CDR3 nucleotides are TGCGCCAGCACTCTACGGAGGGGAGGCACAGATACGCAGTATTTT.

V gene TRBV27 combines with J gene TRBJ1-2, with TRBD1 matching over 9 bases. In germline, CDR1 is MNHEY, CDR2 SMNVEV (reference sequence). V was clipped by 2 bases and J by 4 bases; unmatched bases: 14. The CDR3 totals 18 residues. The CDR3 reads CASSLRATGGPFFYGYTF. The DNA of the CDR3 is TGTGCCAGCAGTTTACGAGCGACAGGGGGACCCTTTTTCTATGGCTACACCTTC.

The genes are TRBV5-6 and TRBJ2-2; weak D call: TRBD2 (5 bases). Deletions cut 3 bases from V and 2 bases from J, with 8 bases between. The CDR3 has 14 amino acids. Germline lookup yields CDR1 SGHDT and CDR2 YYEEEE. The CDR3: CASSYGINTGELFF. In DNA, the CDR3 is TGTGCCAGCAGCTACGGGATTAACACCGGGGAGCTGTTTTTT.

This clonotype occurred many times. V usage is TRBV6-1 and J usage is TRBJ2-6; D gene uncertain. Germline CDR1 reads MNHNS; CDR2 reads SASEGT. The CDR3 has 15 residues. The V gene lost 7 bases and the J gene lost 2 bases, with 12 bases spanning the gap. The CDR3 spells CASNPEAPGANVLTF. The CDR3 nucleotides read TGTGCCAGCAACCCCGAGGCACCTGGGGCCAACGTCCTGACTTTC.

The chain couples TRBV20-1 to TRBJ2-7; unclear D gene. V lost 1 base to trimming and J lost 7 bases, with 17 bases between them. CDR1 DFQATT and CDR2 SNEGSKA come from the germline V gene (reference sequence). The CDR3 runs to 14 residues. The CDR3 loop reads CSARGERTAREQYF. CDR3 nucleotides: TGCAGTGCTAGAGGAGAACGGACGGCTAGGGAGCAGTACTTC.

The rearrangement links TRBV11-2 to TRBJ2-7; TRBD2 matches at 9 bases. This CDR3 contains 15 residues. Trimming took 1 base from V and 1 from J; bases not matched to a gene: 2. CDR1 and CDR2 (germline): SGHAT, FQNNGV. As DNA, the CDR3 is TGTGCCAGCAGCTTAGCTCTAGCGGGATCCTACGAGCAGTACTTC. Translating it yields CASSLALAGSYEQYF.

The V call is TRBV18, the J call TRBJ1-1; no clear D gene. Germline V lookup: CDR1 KGHSH, CDR2 LQKENI. Deletions cut 2 bases from V and 4 bases from J, with 11 bases between. The CDR3 spans 14 residues. CDR3: CASSPSEMPTEAFF. For the CDR3, the DNA is TGTGCCAGCTCACCAAGTGAGATGCCCACTGAAGCTTTCTTT.

This rearrangement joins TRBV6-1 to TRBJ2-6, with 7 bases that match TRBD2. Germline trimming cut 0 bases from V and 10 bases from J; bases unmatched to any gene: 3. The CDR3 contains 14 residues. Germline CDR1 reads MNHNS; CDR2 reads SASEGT. The CDR3 DNA follows: TGTGCCAGCAGTGAAGCAGCGGGACGGAACGTCCTGACTTTC. This codes for CASSEAAGRNVLTF.

The J gene is TRBJ2-7, the V gene TRBV20-1; weak D call: TRBD2 (5 bases). Trimming took off 0 bases at V and 2 bases at J, with 11 bases between the two ends. This CDR3 region has 14 residues. Per the germline V gene, CDR1 is DFQATT and CDR2 is SNEGSKA (reference sequence). CDR3 protein: CSARDYAGPYEQYF. The DNA of the CDR3 is TGCAGTGCTAGAGACTACGCGGGCCCCTACGAGCAGTACTTC.

Turning to this clonotype: No DNA is shown, since the ends of the CDR3 on it are uncertain; the CDR3 is the one TCRdb lists. The rearrangement uses TRBV27 and TRBJ2-1. The CDR3 is 15 residues long, counting both termini. CDR1 is MNHEY and CDR2 is SMNVEV in the germline V gene (reference sequence). CDR3 loop: CASSFLESSYNEQFF.

The V and J genes are TRBV20-1 and TRBJ2-4; the D is unclear. Germline V CDR1 and CDR2: DFQATT, SNEGSKA (reference sequence). The CDR3 consists of 14 residues. The V and J ends lost 6 bases and 6 bases respectively, with 18 bases between them. Here the CDR3 DNA reads TGCAGTGCCCCCCGTGGAACAAAGGCAAACATTCAGTACTTC. Its translation: CSAPRGTKANIQYF.

This clonotype was picked up a small number of times. CDR3 nucleotides: TGTGCCAGCTCTCCCGCGACAGGGAGTTCACCCCTCCACTTT. Its protein product is CASSPATGSSPLHF. V is TRBV18 and J is TRBJ1-6; TRBD1 aligns across 7 bases. The CDR3 sequence is 14 residues long. V lost 6 bases, J lost 9 bases, and 8 bases stayed unmatched. CDR1 is KGHSH and CDR2 is LQKENI in the germline V gene. Drawing the rest from reference TRBV18 and TRBJ1-6, the complete variable domain is NAGVMQNPRHLVRRRGQEARLRCSPMKGHSHVYWYRQLPEEGLKFMVYLQKENIIDESGMPKERFSAEFPKEGPSILRIQQVVRGDSAAYFCASSPATGSSPLHFGNGTRLTVT.

This clonotype was counted many times. The chain combines TRBV29-1 with TRBJ1-1; 9 bases are a match to TRBD1. CDR3 size: 14 residues. With 7 bases clipped from V and 1 base from J, the junction kept 7 bases outside the gene matches. Germline values: CDR1 SQVTM, CDR2 ANQGSEA. The CDR3 protein is CSGGQGGANTEAFF. Here the CDR3 DNA reads TGCAGCGGGGGACAGGGAGGCGCGAACACTGAAGCTTTCTTT. The variable domain in full, completed from reference TRBV29-1 and TRBJ1-1, reads SAVISQKPSRDICQRGTSLTIQCQVDSQVTMMFWYRQQPGQSLTLIATANQGSEATYESGFVIDKFPISRPNLTFSTLTVSNMSPEDSSIYLCSGGQGGANTEAFFGQGTRLTVV.

The J gene is TRBJ1-1, the V gene TRBV6-1; 7 nucleotides line up with TRBD1. Germline assignment: CDR1 MNHNS and CDR2 SASEGT. The CDR3 spans 15 residues. V gave up 4 bases and J gave up 10 bases; unmatched junction bases: 15. The CDR3 spells CASSAGGQNPDGAFF. CDR3 in DNA: TGTGCCAGCAGTGCAGGGGGACAGAACCCGGACGGAGCTTTCTTT.

The V and J genes are TRBV7-8 and TRBJ1-5; TRBD1 matches at 11 bases. In germline, CDR1 is SGHVS, CDR2 FQNEAQ. There are 15 residues in the CDR3. V lost 5 bases and J lost 7; bases outside the gene matches: 7. CDR3 DNA sequence: TGTGCCAGCAGCCTAGGACAGGGGGCAGGGCAGCCCCAGCATTTT. Amino acids: CASSLGQGAGQPQHF.

This clonotype was recorded at least ten times. The rearrangement uses TRBV7-3 and TRBJ1-5, with D hard to call. Trimming shortened V by 3 bases and J by 2 bases, and 11 bases separated the two germline ends. Germline assignment: CDR1 SGHTA and CDR2 FQGTGA. The length of the CDR3 is 15 residues. The CDR3 reads CASSLVIGGNQPQHF. CDR3 nucleotide sequence: TGTGCCAGCAGCTTGGTCATCGGGGGCAATCAGCCCCAGCATTTT.

The genes are TRBV11-2 and TRBJ1-2; possibly TRBD1 for D (6 bases). The V gene lost 5 bases and the J gene lost 3 bases, with 13 bases spanning the gap. The V gene's germline CDR1 is SGHAT and CDR2 FQNNGV. CDR3 length: 14 residues. CDR3 nucleotides: TGTGCCAGCAGCCACGGGGGGGCTGACTATGGCTACACCTTC. It encodes CASSHGGADYGYTF.